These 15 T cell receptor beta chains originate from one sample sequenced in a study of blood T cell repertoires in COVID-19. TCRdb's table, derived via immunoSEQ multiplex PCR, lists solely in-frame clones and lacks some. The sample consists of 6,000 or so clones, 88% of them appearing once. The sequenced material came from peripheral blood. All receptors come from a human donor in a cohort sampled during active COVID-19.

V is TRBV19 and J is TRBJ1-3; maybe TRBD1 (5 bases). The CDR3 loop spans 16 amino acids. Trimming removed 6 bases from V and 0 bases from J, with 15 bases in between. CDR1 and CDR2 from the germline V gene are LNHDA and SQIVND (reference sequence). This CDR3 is CASSRQSMSSGNTIYF. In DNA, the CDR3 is TGTGCCAGTAGCAGACAGTCGATGAGCTCTGGAAACACCATATATTTT. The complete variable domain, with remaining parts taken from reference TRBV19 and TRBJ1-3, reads DGGITQSPKYLFRKEGQNVTLSCEQNLNHDAMYWYRQDPGQGLRLIYYSQIVNDFQKGDIAEGYSVSREKKESFPLTVTSAQKNPTAFYLCASSRQSMSSGNTIYFGEGSWLTVV.

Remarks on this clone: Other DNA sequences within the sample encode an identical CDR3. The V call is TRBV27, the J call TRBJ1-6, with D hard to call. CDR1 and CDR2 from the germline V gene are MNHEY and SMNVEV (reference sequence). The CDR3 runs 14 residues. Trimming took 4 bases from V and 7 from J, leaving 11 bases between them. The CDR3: CASSSGEYNSPLHF. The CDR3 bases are TGTGCCAGCAGTTCGGGAGAGTACAATTCACCCCTCCACTTT.

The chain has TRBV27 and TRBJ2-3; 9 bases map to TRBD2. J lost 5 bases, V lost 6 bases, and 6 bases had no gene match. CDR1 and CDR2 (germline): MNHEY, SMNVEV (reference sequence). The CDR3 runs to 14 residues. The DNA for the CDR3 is TGTGCCAGCAGGAAGCTAGCGGGAAAAGATACGCAGTATTTT. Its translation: CASRKLAGKDTQYF.

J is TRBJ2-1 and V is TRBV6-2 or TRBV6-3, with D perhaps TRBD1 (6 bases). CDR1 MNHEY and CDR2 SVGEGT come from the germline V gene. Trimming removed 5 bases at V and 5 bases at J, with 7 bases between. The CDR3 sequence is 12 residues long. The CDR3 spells CASSRQDNEQFF. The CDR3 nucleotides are TGTGCCAGCAGTCGACAGGACAATGAGCAGTTCTTC.

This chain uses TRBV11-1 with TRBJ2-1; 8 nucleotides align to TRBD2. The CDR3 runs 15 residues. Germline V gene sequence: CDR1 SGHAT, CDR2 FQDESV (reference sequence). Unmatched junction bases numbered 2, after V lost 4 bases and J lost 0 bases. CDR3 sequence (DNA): TGTGCCAGCAGCTCCAGCGGGAGCTCCTACAATGAGCAGTTCTTC. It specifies CASSSSGSSYNEQFF.

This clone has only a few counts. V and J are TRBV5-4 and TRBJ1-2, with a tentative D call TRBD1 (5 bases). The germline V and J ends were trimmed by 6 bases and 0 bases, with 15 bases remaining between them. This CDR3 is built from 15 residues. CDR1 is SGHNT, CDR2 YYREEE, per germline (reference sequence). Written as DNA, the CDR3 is TGTGCCAGCACTATGAACACAGGAGCTAACTATGGCTACACCTTC. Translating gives CASTMNTGANYGYTF.

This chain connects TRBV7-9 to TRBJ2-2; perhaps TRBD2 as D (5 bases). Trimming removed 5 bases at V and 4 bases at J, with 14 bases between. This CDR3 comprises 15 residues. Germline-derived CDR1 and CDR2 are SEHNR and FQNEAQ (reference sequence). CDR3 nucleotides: TGTGCCAGCAGCCCCGGGAAAGGAGGCACCGGGGAGCTGTTTTTT. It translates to CASSPGKGGTGELFF. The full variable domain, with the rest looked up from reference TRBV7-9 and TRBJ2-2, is DTGVSQNPRHKITKRGQNVTFRCDPISEHNRLYWYRQTLGQGPEFLTYFQNEAQLEKSRLLSDRFSAERPKGSFSTLEIQRTEQGDSAMYLCASSPGKGGTGELFFGEGSRLTVL.

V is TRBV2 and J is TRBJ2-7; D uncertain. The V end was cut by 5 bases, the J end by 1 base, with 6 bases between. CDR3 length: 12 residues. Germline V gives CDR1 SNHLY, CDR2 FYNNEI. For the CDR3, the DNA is TGTGCCAGCAGTCCGGTGTCCTACGAGCAGTACTTC. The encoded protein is CASSPVSYEQYF.

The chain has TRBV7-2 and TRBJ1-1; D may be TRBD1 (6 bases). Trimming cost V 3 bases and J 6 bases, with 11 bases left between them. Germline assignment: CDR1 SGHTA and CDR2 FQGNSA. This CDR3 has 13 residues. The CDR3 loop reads CASSFMDSAEAFF. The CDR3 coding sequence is TGTGCCAGCAGCTTTATGGACAGTGCTGAAGCTTTCTTT. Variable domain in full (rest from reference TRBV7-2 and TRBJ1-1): GAGVSQSPSNKVTEKGKDVELRCDPISGHTALYWYRQSLGQGLEFLIYFQGNSAPDKSGLPSDRFSAERTGGSVSTLTIQRTQQEDSAVYLCASSFMDSAEAFFGQGTRLTVV.

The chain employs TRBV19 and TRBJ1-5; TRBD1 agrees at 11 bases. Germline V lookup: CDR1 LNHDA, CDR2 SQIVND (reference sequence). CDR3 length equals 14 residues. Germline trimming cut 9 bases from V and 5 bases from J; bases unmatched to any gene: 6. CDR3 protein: CASHRTGGDQPQHF. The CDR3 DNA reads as TGTGCCAGCCATCGGACAGGGGGCGATCAGCCCCAGCATTTT.

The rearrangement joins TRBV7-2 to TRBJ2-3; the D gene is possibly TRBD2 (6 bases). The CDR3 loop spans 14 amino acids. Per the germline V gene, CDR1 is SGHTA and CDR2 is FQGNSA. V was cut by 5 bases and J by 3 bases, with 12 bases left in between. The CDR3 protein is CASSAYSGTDTQYF. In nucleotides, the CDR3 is TGTGCCAGCAGCGCCTATAGCGGAACAGATACGCAGTATTTT.

The CDR3 region is CASSIRAGGYNEQFF. The CDR3 DNA is TGTGCCAGCAGCATTCGAGCGGGGGGGTACAATGAGCAGTTCTTC. This chain joins TRBV3-1 (or the pseudogene TRBV3-2) and TRBJ2-1; 10 bases map to TRBD2. Trimming cost V 5 bases and J 4 bases; bases outside gene matches: 5. The V gene's germline CDR1 is LGHDT and CDR2 YNNKEL (reference sequence). The CDR3 loop spans 15 amino acids.

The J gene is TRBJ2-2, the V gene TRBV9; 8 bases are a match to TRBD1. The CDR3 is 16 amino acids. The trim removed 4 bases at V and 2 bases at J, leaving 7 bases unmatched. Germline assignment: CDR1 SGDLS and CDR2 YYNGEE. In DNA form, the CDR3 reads TGTGCCAGCAGCCCGCGGACAGGGAGTAACACCGGGGAGCTGTTTTTT. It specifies CASSPRTGSNTGELFF.

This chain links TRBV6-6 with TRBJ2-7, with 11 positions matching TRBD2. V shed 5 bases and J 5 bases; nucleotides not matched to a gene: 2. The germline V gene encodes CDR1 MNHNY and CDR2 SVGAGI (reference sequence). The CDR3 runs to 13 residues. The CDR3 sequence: CASSNSGRDEQYF. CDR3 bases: TGTGCCAGCAGTAATAGCGGGAGGGACGAGCAGTACTTC.

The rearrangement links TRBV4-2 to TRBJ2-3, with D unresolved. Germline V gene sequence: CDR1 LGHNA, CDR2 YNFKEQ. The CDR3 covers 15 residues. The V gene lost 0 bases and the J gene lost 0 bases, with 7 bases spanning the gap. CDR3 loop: CASSQDLVSTDTQYF. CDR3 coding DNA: TGTGCCAGCAGCCAAGATCTAGTTAGCACAGATACGCAGTATTTT.